The present T cell receptor beta chain was sequenced within a study of regulatory T cells in long-lasting Graves disease (dated by TCRdb to about 2021). Study-wide context: In the newly diagnosed Graves' disease group, patients had been taking antithyroid drugs for less than 3 months. Peripheral blood TCR sequencing and RNA sequencing compared persistent Graves' disease patients with newly diagnosed Graves' disease patients. A total of roughly 35 samples underwent TCR sequencing: about 13 from persistent and roughly 20 from newly diagnosed Graves' disease patients. The study was registered as a clinical trial and conducted in China. Summary of the overall study and its limitations: Patients with persistent disease shared more public clonotypes (about 2,700) than newly diagnosed patients did (around 980). Preferential use of TRBV28, TRBJ1-2 and TRBJ2-5 was observed in persistent disease, whereas TRBV20-1 and TRBJ2-1 were favored in newly diagnosed disease. Sequencing and analysis were restricted to the TCR beta chain. Peripheral blood alone was examined, since thyroid tissue, which constituted the primary lesion, could not be accessed. The authors noted that the small sample size was a limitation that may lower accuracy. Lower TCR Shannon entropy and fewer highly expanded clones were observed in persistent Graves' disease patients than in newly diagnosed patients, which suggested clonal expansion.

This sample's time point label indicates: newly diagnosed GD, antithyroid drugs for less than 3 months. RNA was extracted from PBMCs in TRIzol for both TCR sequencing and RNA sequencing. The diagnosis of Graves' disease was made according to American Thyroid Association guidelines. Recruitment of patients was carried out at an endocrinology department in Xi'an, China. Each patient gave 8.5 to 9.5 milliliters of peripheral blood, collected in an EDTA anticoagulant tube. Ficoll Paque Plus density gradient separation was used to isolate PBMCs, and no further T cell sorting was done. RNA quality was checked with an Agilent 2100 Bioanalyzer and agarose gel, and concentration with a NanoDrop 2000. Compared with germline, V lacks 9 bases and J lacks 6 bases; bases without a gene match: 13. The CDR3 measures 15 amino acids from cysteine to phenylalanine. Only the CDR3 DNA is retained, 45 bases long and in frame from the first base. In the germline V gene, CDR1 corresponds to MNHEY and CDR2 to SVGEGT.

The library was obtained by multiplex PCR. The instrument was an Illumina HiSeq 4000. iRepertoire HTBI primers and Arm-PCR amplification of CDR3 regions were used to construct TCR beta libraries. Gel purification was performed on PCR products prior to sequencing. The authors processed their data as follows. Gene usage analysis of CDR3 amino acid clonotypes relied on the 60 or so TRBV and 14 TRBJ segments identified across samples. Filtered high-quality paired reads were merged into contigs using COPE and FqMerger. Contigs were aligned with BLAST to IMGT TRBV, TRBD and TRBJ reference genes, and CDR3 was defined per IMGT. Clonotypes above 0.1% frequency were classified as highly expanded clones. Repertoire diversity was measured by Shannon entropy, and V-J evenness by the Gini coefficient. Clonotypes shared by more than one individual were considered public. The public reads were run again by TCRdb, first through fastp at Q25 and then through MiXCR, and only productive beta chains were kept. Each record represents a unique CDR3 protein, reported with the most common genes and DNA among its rows. The authors' filters were not applied to this entry. For this sample the table gives under 300,000 distinct CDR3 sequences, of which 15% to 20% were detected only once. The top ten hold less than 25% of the sample.

Regarding this clonotype: There is no known antigen for this receptor. There are no base qualities to consult, and no much larger clone falls within one base.

The V and J segments used are TRBV6-2 or TRBV6-3 and TRBJ2-3; TRBD1 lines up with 9 middle nucleotides. The clonotype comes from a female donor with Graves disease. The sequencing used peripheral blood mononuclear cells (PBMCs), collected at new diagnosis, from a patient treated with antithyroid drugs. The nucleotide sequence is TGTGCCAGTTCCCGGGACAGGGCACGCAAGGATACGCAGTATTTT. This translates into CASSRDRARKDTQYF.